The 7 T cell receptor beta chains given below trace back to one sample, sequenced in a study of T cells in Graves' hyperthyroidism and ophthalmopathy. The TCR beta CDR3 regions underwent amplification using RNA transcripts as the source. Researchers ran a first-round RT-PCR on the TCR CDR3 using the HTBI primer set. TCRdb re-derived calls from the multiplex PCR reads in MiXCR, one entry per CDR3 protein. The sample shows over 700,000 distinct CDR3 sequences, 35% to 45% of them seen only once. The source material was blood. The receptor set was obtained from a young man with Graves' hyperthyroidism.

Written as DNA, the CDR3 is TGTGCCAGCAGCTTGTTTGTGGGAGAGACCCAGTACTTC. It encodes CASSLFVGETQYF. J is TRBJ2-5 and V is TRBV11-1; D unresolved. CDR1 SGHAT and CDR2 FQDESV come from the germline V gene (reference sequence). The CDR3 contains 13 residues. The V end lost 3 bases, the J end lost 4 bases, and 9 bases lay between the germline ends.

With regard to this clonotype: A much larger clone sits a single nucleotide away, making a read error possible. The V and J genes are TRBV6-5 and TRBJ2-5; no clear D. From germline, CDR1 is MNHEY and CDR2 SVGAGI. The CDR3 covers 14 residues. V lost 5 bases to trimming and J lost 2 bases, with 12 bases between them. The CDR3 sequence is CASSNIRRQETQYF. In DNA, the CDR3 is TGTGCCAGCAGTAATATCAGGCGGCAAGAGACCCAGTACTTC.

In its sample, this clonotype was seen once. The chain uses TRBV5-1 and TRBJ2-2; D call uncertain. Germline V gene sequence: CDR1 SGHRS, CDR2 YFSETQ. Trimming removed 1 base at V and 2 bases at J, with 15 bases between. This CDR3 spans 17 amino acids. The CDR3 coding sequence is TGCGCCAGCAGCTTGCGCCCAGACTCTGGAAACACCGGGGAGCTGTTTTTT. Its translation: CASSLRPDSGNTGELFF.

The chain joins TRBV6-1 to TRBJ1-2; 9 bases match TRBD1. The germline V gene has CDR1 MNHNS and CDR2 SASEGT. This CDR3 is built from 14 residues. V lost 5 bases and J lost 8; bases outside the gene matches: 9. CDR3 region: CASSYSRTGAGYTF. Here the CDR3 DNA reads TGTGCCAGCAGTTACTCAAGGACAGGGGCCGGCTACACCTTC.

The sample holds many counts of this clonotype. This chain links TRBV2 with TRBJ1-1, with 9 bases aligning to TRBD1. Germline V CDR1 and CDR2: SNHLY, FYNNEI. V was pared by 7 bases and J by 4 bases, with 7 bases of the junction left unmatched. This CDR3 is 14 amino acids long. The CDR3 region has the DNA TGTGCCAGCATTACGGACAGGGGCGGCACTGAAGCTTTCTTT. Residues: CASITDRGGTEAFF.

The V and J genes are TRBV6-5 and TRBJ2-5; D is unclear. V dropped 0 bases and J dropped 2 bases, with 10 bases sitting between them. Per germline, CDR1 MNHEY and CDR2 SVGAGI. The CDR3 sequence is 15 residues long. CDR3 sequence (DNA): TGTGCCAGCAGTTACTCGGGCTGGGCGCAAGAGACCCAGTACTTC. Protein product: CASSYSGWAQETQYF.

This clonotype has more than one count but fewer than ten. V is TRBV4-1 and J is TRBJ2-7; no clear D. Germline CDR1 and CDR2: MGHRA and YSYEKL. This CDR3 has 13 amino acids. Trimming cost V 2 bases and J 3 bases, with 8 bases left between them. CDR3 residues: CASSQTSDYEQYF. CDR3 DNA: TGCGCCAGCAGCCAAACTTCGGACTACGAGCAGTACTTC.